Following are 2 T cell receptor beta chains from one sample sequenced in a study of T cell responses to AZD1222 COVID-19 vaccine. The assay was immunoSEQ multiplex PCR, and TCRdb's table has in-frame clones only and misses some. The table includes about 170,000 clones, roughly 89% detected once. The sequences come from peripheral blood, collected on day 0 of AZD1222 vaccination. These receptor sequences come from an adult in good health.

This chain uses TRBV19 with TRBJ1-2; D not resolved. Between the trimmed V and J ends, which lost 3 bases and 0 bases, there was a span of 11 bases. Germline V gene sequence: CDR1 LNHDA, CDR2 SQIVND (reference sequence). This CDR3 is 15 amino acids long. The chain's CDR3 is CASSIIDSPNYGYTF. The CDR3 DNA follows: TGTGCCAGTAGTATCATTGATTCACCTAACTATGGCTACACCTTC.

J is TRBJ1-4 and V is TRBV5-4; TRBD1 might be the D (6 bases). Trimming stripped 3 bases from V and 2 bases from J, with 20 bases between. This CDR3 is built from 18 residues. CDR1 is SGHNT, CDR2 YYREEE, per germline (reference sequence). CDR3 loop: CASSSNWGGAPTNEKLFF. DNA for the CDR3: TGTGCCAGCAGCTCTAACTGGGGGGGCGCACCGACTAATGAAAAACTGTTTTTT.